The T cell receptor beta chain described here comes from a study of blood T cell repertoires in COVID-19. Study-wide context: PBMCs, B-cell-depleted T cells, or T cells were the source of the cDNA or gDNA that made up the material.

Using immunoSEQ multiplex PCR, the repertoire was profiled, and TCRdb retains in-frame clones only, with some absent. The repertoire holds roughly 150,000 clones, with roughly 86% as singletons. Germline values: CDR1 SGHNT, CDR2 YYREEE (reference sequence). V lost 4 bases to trimming and J lost 4 bases, with 11 bases between them. The CDR3 runs 13 residues. The chain recombines TRBV5-4 with TRBJ1-1; tentative D call: TRBD1 (5 bases). This clonotype was obtained from a woman aged 80 or over with COVID-19, enrolled during active disease. Sequencing was performed on peripheral blood. DNA of the CDR3: TGTGCCAGCAGCGCGGACACAGGCACTGAAGCTTTCTTT. Residues: CASSADTGTEAFF.